The source of this T cell receptor beta chain is a study of blood T cell repertoires in COVID-19. Trimming shortened V by 6 bases and J by 9 bases, and 21 bases separated the two germline ends. The CDR3 contains 15 residues. Germline lookup yields CDR1 LGHNT and CDR2 FRNRAP. Source study methods: How many nucleated cells were present was estimated from reference gene primer amplification. Assay: immunoSEQ multiplex PCR; the TCRdb copy retains only in-frame clones and omits some. V, J and clone size derive from that table, while D and trimming were established from the DNA sequence. In the table there are under 40,000 clones, over 75% of which are singletons.

The sample comprised peripheral blood. The rearrangement uses TRBV12-5 and TRBJ2-1; perhaps TRBD1 as D (6 bases). This receptor was taken from a man aged 65 to 85 with active COVID-19. The CDR3 nucleotides read TGTGCTAGTGGCCAGGGGTATGGACCCGTCGGTGAGCAGTTCTTC. Protein product: CASGQGYGPVGEQFF.